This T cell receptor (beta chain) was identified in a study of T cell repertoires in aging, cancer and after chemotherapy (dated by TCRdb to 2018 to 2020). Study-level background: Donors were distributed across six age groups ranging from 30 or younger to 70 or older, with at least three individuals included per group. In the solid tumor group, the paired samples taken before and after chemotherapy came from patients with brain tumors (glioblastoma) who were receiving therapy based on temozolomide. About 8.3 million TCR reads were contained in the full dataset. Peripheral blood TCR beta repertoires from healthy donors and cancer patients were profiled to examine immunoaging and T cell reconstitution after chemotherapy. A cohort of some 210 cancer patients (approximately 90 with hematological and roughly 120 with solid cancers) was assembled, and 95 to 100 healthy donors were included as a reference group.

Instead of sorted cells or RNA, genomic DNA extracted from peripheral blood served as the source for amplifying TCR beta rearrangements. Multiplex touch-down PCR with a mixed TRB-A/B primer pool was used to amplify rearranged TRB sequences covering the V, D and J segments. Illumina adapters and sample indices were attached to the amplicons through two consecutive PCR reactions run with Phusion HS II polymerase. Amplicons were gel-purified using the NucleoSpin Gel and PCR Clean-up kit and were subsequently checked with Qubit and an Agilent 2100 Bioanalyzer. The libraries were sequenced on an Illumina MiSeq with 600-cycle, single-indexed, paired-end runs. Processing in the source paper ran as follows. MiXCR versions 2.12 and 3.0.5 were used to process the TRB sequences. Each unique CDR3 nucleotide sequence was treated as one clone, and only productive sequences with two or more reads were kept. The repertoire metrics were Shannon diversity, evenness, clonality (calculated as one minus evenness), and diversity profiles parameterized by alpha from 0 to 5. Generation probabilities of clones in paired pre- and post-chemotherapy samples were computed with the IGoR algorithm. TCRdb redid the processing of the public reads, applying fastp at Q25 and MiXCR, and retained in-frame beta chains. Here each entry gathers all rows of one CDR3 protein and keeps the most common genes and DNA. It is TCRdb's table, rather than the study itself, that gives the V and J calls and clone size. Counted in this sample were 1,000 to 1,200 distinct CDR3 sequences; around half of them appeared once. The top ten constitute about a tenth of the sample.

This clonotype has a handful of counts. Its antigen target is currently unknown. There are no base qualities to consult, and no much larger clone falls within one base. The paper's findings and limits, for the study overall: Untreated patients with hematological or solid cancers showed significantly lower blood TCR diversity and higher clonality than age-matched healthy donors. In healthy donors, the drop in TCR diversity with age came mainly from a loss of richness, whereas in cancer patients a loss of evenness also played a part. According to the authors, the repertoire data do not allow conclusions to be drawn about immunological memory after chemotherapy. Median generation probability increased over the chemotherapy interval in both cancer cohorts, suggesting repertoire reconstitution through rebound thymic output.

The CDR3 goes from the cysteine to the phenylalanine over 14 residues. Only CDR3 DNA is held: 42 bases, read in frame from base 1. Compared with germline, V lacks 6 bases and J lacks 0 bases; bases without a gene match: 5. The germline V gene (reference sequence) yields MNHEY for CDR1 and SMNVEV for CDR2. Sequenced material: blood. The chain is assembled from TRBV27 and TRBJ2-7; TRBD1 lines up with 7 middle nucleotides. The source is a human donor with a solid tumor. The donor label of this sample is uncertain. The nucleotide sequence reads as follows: TGTGCCAGCAGGGCGACAGGGAGCTCCTACGAGCAGTACTTC. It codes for CASRATGSSYEQYF.